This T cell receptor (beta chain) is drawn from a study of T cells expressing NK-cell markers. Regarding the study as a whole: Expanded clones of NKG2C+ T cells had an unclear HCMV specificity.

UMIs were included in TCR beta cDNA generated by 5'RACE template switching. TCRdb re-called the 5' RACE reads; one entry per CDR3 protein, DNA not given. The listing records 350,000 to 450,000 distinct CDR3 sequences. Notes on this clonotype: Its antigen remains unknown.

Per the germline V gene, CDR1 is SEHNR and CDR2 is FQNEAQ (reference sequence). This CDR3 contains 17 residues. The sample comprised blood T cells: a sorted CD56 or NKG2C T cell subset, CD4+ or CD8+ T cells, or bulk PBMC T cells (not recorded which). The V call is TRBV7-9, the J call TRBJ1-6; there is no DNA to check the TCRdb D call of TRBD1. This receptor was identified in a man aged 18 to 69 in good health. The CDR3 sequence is CASSLVRGQGMASPLHF.